These T cell receptor beta chains were read from a single sample in a study of graft-versus-host responses after intestinal transplantation. Sequencing was performed with immunoSEQ multiplex PCR; in TCRdb, only in-frame clones are kept and a portion is missing. The sample has some 87,000 clones, about 93% seen once. These receptors have no known antigen. The sample here was unstimulated CD8+ T cells sorted from spleen or lymph node cells, taken before transplant. All receptors derive from a human donor who was the organ donor for an intestinal transplant. CDR3s include the opening cysteine and the closing phenylalanine or tryptophan. The order of the fields is J gene, clone size, D gene, V gene, CDR3 length, CDR3 DNA, CDR3 protein. D genes are given only for firm matches. Some rows have no size entry. The others give once, few or many, or a class for an expanded clone.

>TRBJ2-2|.|TRBD1|TRBV7-9|15
TGTGCCAGCAGCCTACTCACAGGGGGCTCCGGGGAGCTGTTTTTT
CASSLLTGGSGELFF
>TRBJ1-4|.|.|TRBV19|12
TGTGCCAGTAGTACCGACAGGGAAAAACTGTTTTTT
CASSTDREKLFF
>TRBJ2-1|.|.|TRBV5-1|15
TGCGCCAGCAGCTTGGACGGGGGGCCGTACAATGAGCAGTTCTTC
CASSLDGGPYNEQFF
>TRBJ2-7|.|TRBD2|TRBV6-1|17
TGTGCCAGCAGTGGCCCAACACAACTAGCGGATAACTACGAGCAGTACTTC
CASSGPTQLADNYEQYF
>TRBJ1-2|.|TRBD1|TRBV27|15
TGTGCCAGCAGTCCGACAGGGGGCGGCTTCTATGGCTACACCTTC
CASSPTGGGFYGYTF
>TRBJ2-4|.|TRBD1|TRBV7-8|18
TGTGCCAGCAGCTCCCGGGACAGGGACACGGTGGGCAAAAACATTCAGTACTTC
CASSSRDRDTVGKNIQYF
>TRBJ2-7|.|TRBD1|TRBV19|13
TGTGCCAGTAGTATGACAGGGTCCTACGAGCAGTACTTC
CASSMTGSYEQYF
>TRBJ1-2|.|TRBD1|TRBV11-2|14
TGTGCCAGCACCGAGACAGGGGGCAGCTATGGCTACACCTTC
CASTETGGSYGYTF
>TRBJ2-1|.|.|TRBV7-8|16
TGTGCCAGCAGCTTAGCGATGGGCCCACCCTTGGATGAGCAGTTCTTC
CASSLAMGPPLDEQFF
>TRBJ2-1|.|.|TRBV7-9|12
TGTGCCAGCGATCCGGTTCACAATGAGCAGTTCTTC
CASDPVHNEQFF
>TRBJ2-5|.|.|TRBV7-9|14
TGTGCCAGCAGCTTAGCGCGTATCCAAGAGACCCAGTACTTC
CASSLARIQETQYF
>TRBJ2-3|once|TRBD2|TRBV27|16
TGTGCCAGCAGGGGACTAGCGGGCGGACTCACAGATACGCAGTATTTT
CASRGLAGGLTDTQYF
>TRBJ2-1|.|TRBD2|TRBV19|16
TGTGCCAGTAGTATAGGTTTCCCTAGCGGGCCCAATGAGCAGTTCTTC
CASSIGFPSGPNEQFF
>TRBJ1-2|.|TRBD1|TRBV9|15
TGTGCCAGCAGCGCGCCGGGACAGGGCCCACGGGGCTACACCTTC
CASSAPGQGPRGYTF
>TRBJ1-1|.|.|TRBV4-2|14
TGTGCCAGCAGCCAACCAGGAAGGGGTGATGAAGCTTTCTTT
CASSQPGRGDEAFF
>TRBJ1-3|.|.|TRBV2|21
TGTGCCAGCAGCCCGTATCGTTCGGATTGGGGGGTCAGGAGTGCTGGAAACACCATATATTTT
CASSPYRSDWGVRSAGNTIYF
>TRBJ2-2|.|.|TRBV4-1|17
TGCGCCAGCAGCCAAGATCTGGCACACCTCAACACCGGGGAGCTGTTTTTT
CASSQDLAHLNTGELFF